This T cell receptor beta chain was captured in a study of neurological immune-mediated disorders. Study at large: Relapsing-remitting forms accounted for about 90% of the 34 multiple sclerosis patients and secondary progressive forms for 3.

This clonotype was seen at least ten times. The target antigen is unknown. Germline V CDR1 and CDR2: DFQATT, SNEGSKA (reference sequence). CDR3 length equals 15 residues. V trimming: 1 base; J trimming: 4 bases; junction bases outside the gene matches: 8. The authors produced cDNA by 5'RACE using 10-nucleotide random UMIs. In each sequencing run, over 170 million TCR-beta sequences were generated from 15-18 subjects. TCRdb used MiXCR to reprocess the 5' RACE reads, holding one entry per CDR3 protein. The table lists 54,000 or so distinct CDR3 sequences, about 4.1% of them singletons. Study results and caveats: No expanded-clone CDR3 amino acid sequence recurred across subjects, suggesting private TCR-beta repertoires.

The sequenced material came from PBMCs. The receptor was derived from a man in his 60s with multiple sclerosis. The V call is TRBV20-1, the J call TRBJ2-5, with TRBD2 matching 8 bases. The CDR3 DNA reads as TGCAGTGCTAGAGCTTCAGCGGGAGCGATAGAGACCCAGTACTTC. Translating it yields CSARASAGAIETQYF.